This TCR beta chain was recorded in a study of cytomegalovirus exposure and HLA in healthy donors. General study results and limits: For TCR beta chains, V- and J-gene trimming was later linked to a missense DCLRE1C variant. The majority of CMV-associated TCR beta chains were reported as apparently HLA-restricted in a later analysis. With DRB1 most and HLA-C fewest, TCR association rates differed between HLA loci in a later analysis.

Vbeta (60) and Jbeta (13) primers were used in the PCR. Some clones are missing from TCRdb's copy, which holds only in-frame ones; the method was immunoSEQ multiplex PCR. The table records 90,000 to 100,000 clones, roughly 63% of them present only once. Concerning this clone: The antigen is undetermined.

With 1 base removed from V and 0 bases from J, the gap between germline ends came to 23 bases. The CDR3 contains 20 residues. Germline V gives CDR1 MGHRA, CDR2 YSYEKL. The receptor's source is a boy aged 10-17 years in good health and CMV-seropositive. The genes are TRBV4-1 and TRBJ2-3, with D possibly being TRBD2 (7 bases). Specimen: PBMCs. The CDR3: CASSQVTGLLAGASTDTQYF. The CDR3 DNA reads as TGCGCCAGCAGCCAAGTAACTGGGCTTCTCGCGGGGGCTAGCACAGATACGCAGTATTTT.